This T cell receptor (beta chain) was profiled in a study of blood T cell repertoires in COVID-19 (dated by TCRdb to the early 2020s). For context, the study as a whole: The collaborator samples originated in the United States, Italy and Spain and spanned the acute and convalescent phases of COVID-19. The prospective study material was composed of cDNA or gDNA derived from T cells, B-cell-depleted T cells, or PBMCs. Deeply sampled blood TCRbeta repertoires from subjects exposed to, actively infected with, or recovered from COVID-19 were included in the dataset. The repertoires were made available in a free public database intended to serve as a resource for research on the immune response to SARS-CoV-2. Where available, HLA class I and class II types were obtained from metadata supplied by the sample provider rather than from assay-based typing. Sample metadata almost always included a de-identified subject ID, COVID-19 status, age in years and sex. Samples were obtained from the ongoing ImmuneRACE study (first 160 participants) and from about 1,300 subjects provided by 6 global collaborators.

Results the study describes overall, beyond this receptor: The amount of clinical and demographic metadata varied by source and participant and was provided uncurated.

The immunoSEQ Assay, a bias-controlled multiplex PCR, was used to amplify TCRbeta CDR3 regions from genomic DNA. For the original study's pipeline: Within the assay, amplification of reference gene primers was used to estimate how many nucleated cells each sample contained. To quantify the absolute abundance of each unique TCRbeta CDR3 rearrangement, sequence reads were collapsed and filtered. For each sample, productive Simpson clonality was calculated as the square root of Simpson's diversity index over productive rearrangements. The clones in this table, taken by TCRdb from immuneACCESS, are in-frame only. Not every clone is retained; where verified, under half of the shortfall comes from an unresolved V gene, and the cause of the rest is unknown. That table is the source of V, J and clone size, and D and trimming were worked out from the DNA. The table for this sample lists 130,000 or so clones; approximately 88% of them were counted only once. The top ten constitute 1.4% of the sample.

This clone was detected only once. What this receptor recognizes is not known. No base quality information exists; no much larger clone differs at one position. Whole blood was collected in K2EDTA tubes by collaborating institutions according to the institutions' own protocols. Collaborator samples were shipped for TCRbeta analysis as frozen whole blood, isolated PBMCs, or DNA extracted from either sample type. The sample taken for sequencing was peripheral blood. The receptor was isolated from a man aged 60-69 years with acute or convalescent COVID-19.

The nucleotide sequence reads as follows: TGCGCCAGCAGCTTGACAGGGGAAATCGGCTACACCTTC. Translated, this is CASSLTGEIGYTF. The chain joins TRBV5-1 to TRBJ1-2; 7 bases in the middle match TRBD1. The germline V gene specifies SGHRS as CDR1 and YFSETQ as CDR2. Reading from cysteine to phenylalanine, the CDR3 counts 13 amino acids. Only CDR3 DNA is held: 39 bases, read in frame from base 1. After removal of 1 base from V and 8 bases from J, the junction retains 5 bases not matched to a gene.